What follows are 28 T cell receptor beta chains derived from one specimen sequenced in a study of early T cells in non-severe SARS-CoV-2 infection. Via MiXCR, TCRdb re-called the 5' RACE reads, giving one row per CDR3 protein. This table holds tens of thousands of distinct CDR3 sequences, about 7.7% found once. Specimen: whole blood, collected at baseline. Receptors originate from an adult who was a healthcare worker with PCR-confirmed SARS-CoV-2 infection or an uninfected control (not recorded which).

This clonotype was seen at least ten times. The rearrangement links TRBV7-2 to TRBJ2-3, with 7 nucleotides matching TRBD2. CDR1 and CDR2 from the germline V gene are SGHTA and FQGNSA. With 3 bases clipped from V and 5 bases from J, the junction kept 2 bases outside the gene matches. The CDR3 runs 13 residues. DNA for the CDR3: TGTGCCAGCAGCTTCCGGGAGGTAGATACGCAGTATTTT. As protein: CASSFREVDTQYF.

There are many counts of this clonotype. This chain links TRBV29-1 with TRBJ2-7; D gene ambiguous. Trimming left V 5 bases short and J 2 bases short, with 13 bases between. This CDR3 contains 13 residues. Germline CDR1 is SQVTM and CDR2 is ANQGSEA. As DNA, the CDR3 is TGCAGCGTTAGCCCAGAGAGACCCTACGAGCAGTACTTC. Translated: CSVSPERPYEQYF.

This clonotype was seen only a few times. The chain carries TRBV2 and TRBJ2-1, with 7 bases identical to TRBD2. This CDR3 region has 15 residues. Germline V gene data show CDR1 as SNHLY and CDR2 as FYNNEI. Trimming at V came to 6 bases and at J to 3 bases, leaving 8 bases not matched to a gene. CDR3: CASRASGVFYNEQFF. DNA of the CDR3: TGTGCCAGCAGAGCAAGCGGGGTGTTCTACAATGAGCAGTTCTTC.

The chain couples TRBV28 to TRBJ2-5, with D perhaps TRBD1 (6 bases). The CDR3 contains 15 residues. V gave up 4 bases and J gave up 4 bases, with 16 bases separating them. The germline CDR1 and CDR2 sequences are MDHEN and SYDVKM. CDR3 DNA sequence: TGTGCCAGCAGTTCGGGGACATACCACGGAGAGACCCAGTACTTC. Translating gives CASSSGTYHGETQYF.

The V call is TRBV28, the J call TRBJ2-4; D unclear. This CDR3 comprises 14 residues. Germline lookup yields CDR1 MDHEN and CDR2 SYDVKM. V lost 7 bases and J lost 0, with 10 bases in between. CDR3 loop: CASNRVIAKNIQYF. In DNA form, the CDR3 reads TGTGCCAGCAATCGAGTTATAGCCAAAAACATTCAGTACTTC.

This clonotype has a count of ten or more. V usage is TRBV6-5 and J usage is TRBJ2-7, with a tentative D call TRBD2 (6 bases). V lost 5 bases to trimming and J lost 1 base, with 18 bases between them. This CDR3 has 16 residues. The germline CDR1 and CDR2 sequences are MNHEY and SVGAGI. CDR3 loop: CASSLARAGRSYEQYF. CDR3 sequence (DNA): TGTGCCAGCAGTCTAGCCCGGGCAGGGAGGTCCTACGAGCAGTACTTC.

This clonotype showed up many times. This sequence joins TRBV6-2 or TRBV6-3 and TRBJ2-1; D possibly corresponds to TRBD2 (5 bases). This CDR3 spans 18 amino acids. Germline lookup yields CDR1 MNHEY and CDR2 SVGEGT. V gave up 6 bases and J gave up 1 base, with 22 bases separating them. In nucleotides, the CDR3 is TGTGCCAGCAGCCTAACGACGGGATTCATCAAATCCTACAATGAGCAGTTCTTC. Amino acid sequence: CASSLTTGFIKSYNEQFF.

This clonotype came up a few times. The V gene is TRBV6-2 or TRBV6-3, the J gene TRBJ2-1; TRBD1 or TRBD2 may be the D gene (5 bases each). Trimming shortened V by 6 bases and J by 0 bases, and 15 bases separated the two germline ends. Looked up from germline, CDR1 is MNHEY and CDR2 is SVGEGT. This CDR3 spans 16 amino acids. Here the CDR3 DNA reads TGTGCCAGCAGGCTCCCACGGGGCCACTCCTACAATGAGCAGTTCTTC. Translated, it gives CASRLPRGHSYNEQFF.

With regard to this clonotype: The germline gene is not matched at one end of the junction; a read error may be the cause. This chain connects TRBV28 to TRBJ2-1; D is uncertain. Germline V gene sequence: CDR1 MDHEN, CDR2 SYDVKM. The CDR3 runs 17 residues. This CDR3 reads CASTSPGEAGGYNERFF. CDR3 nucleotides: TGTGCCAGCACCTCTCCCGGCGAGGCAGGCGGTTACAATGAGCGGTTCTTC.

This clonotype has at least ten counts. This chain connects TRBV10-3 to TRBJ2-1; 10 bases align to TRBD2. This CDR3 has 14 residues. V dropped 7 bases and J dropped 8; count of bases not matched to a gene: 8. Germline V gene lookup returns CDR1 ENHRY and CDR2 SYGVKD. The CDR3 spells CAITSGLAGDEQFF. CDR3 bases: TGTGCCATCACCTCGGGGCTAGCGGGAGATGAGCAGTTCTTC.

This clonotype was counted between two and nine times. V and J are TRBV7-8 and TRBJ2-3; D gene unclear. This CDR3 region has 12 residues. Looked up from germline, CDR1 is SGHVS and CDR2 is FQNEAQ. The germline V and J ends were trimmed by 3 bases and 11 bases, with 12 bases remaining between them. The CDR3, as DNA: TGTGCCAGCAGCTTTTACGCCGACATGCAGTATTTT. Its translation: CASSFYADMQYF. Complete variable domain (other parts from reference TRBV7-8 and TRBJ2-3): GAGVSQSPRYKVAKRGQDVALRCDPISGHVSLFWYQQALGQGPEFLTYFQNEAQLDKSGLPSDRFFAERPEGSVSTLKIQRTQQEDSAVYLCASSFYADMQYFGPGTRLTVL.

This clonotype is judged medium-sized (0.01 to 0.1%). The CDR3 loop is CASSEQGRETQYF. The CDR3 DNA reads as TGCGCCAGCAGTGAGCAGGGCAGGGAGACCCAGTACTTC. The V gene is TRBV10-2, the J gene TRBJ2-5; a weak D match, TRBD1 (5 bases). Trimming removed 2 bases from V and 5 bases from J, with 9 bases in between. The CDR3 length is 13 residues. Germline lookup yields CDR1 WSHSY and CDR2 SAAADI.

The chain uses TRBV6-5 and TRBJ1-1, with D tentatively TRBD1 (5 bases). Trimming pared 7 bases from V and 1 base from J, leaving 7 bases between. The CDR3 loop spans 12 amino acids. In germline, CDR1 is MNHEY, CDR2 SVGAGI. Written as DNA, the CDR3 is TGTGCCAGCAAGGGGACGAACACTGAAGCTTTCTTT. Its translation is CASKGTNTEAFF.

This clonotype was recorded at least ten times. V usage is TRBV6-2 or TRBV6-3 and J usage is TRBJ2-7; tentatively, D is TRBD1 (5 bases). V lost 4 bases, J lost 2 bases, and 15 bases lay in between. The CDR3 runs to 15 residues. Germline V gives CDR1 MNHEY, CDR2 SVGEGT. In DNA form, the CDR3 reads TGTGCCAGCAGTTCTGGCAGGGATTCCCCCTACGAGCAGTACTTC. The encoded protein is CASSSGRDSPYEQYF.

This clonotype was observed a few times. V and J are TRBV29-1 and TRBJ2-3; 7 positions agree with TRBD1. The CDR3 runs to 12 residues. The ends lost 7 bases at V and 6 bases at J; junction bases unmatched: 7. Germline CDR1 reads SQVTM; CDR2 reads ANQGSEA. As DNA, the CDR3 is TGCAGCGGAACCGGGACAGTGGATACGCAGTATTTT. Translating gives CSGTGTVDTQYF.

This clonotype showed up just a few times. The V call is TRBV5-1, the J call TRBJ2-1; 10 bases line up with TRBD1. Germline CDR1 is SGHRS and CDR2 is YFSETQ. Trimming cost V 4 bases and J 7 bases; bases outside gene matches: 8. The CDR3 is 15 residues long. CDR3 residues: CASSPGQGMLNEQFF. DNA of the CDR3: TGCGCCAGCAGCCCGGGACAGGGGATGTTAAATGAGCAGTTCTTC.

V usage is TRBV13 and J usage is TRBJ2-5, with 10 bases matching TRBD2. The V and J ends lost 0 bases and 2 bases, in that order; junction bases with no gene match: 9. Germline V CDR1 and CDR2: PRHDT, FYEKMQ (reference sequence). The CDR3 consists of 18 residues. The CDR3: CASSLGLAGLRRQETQYF. The CDR3 nucleotides are TGTGCCAGCAGCTTAGGACTAGCGGGGTTACGAAGGCAAGAGACCCAGTACTTC.

Only a few counts were recorded for this clonotype. The V and J genes are TRBV11-2 and TRBJ2-1, with TRBD2 identical over 8 bases. Per the germline V gene, CDR1 is SGHAT and CDR2 is FQNNGV. The CDR3 sequence is 13 residues long. V lost 5 bases and J lost 9; bases outside the gene matches: 6. The chain's CDR3 is CASSRGGLGEQFF. In DNA form, the CDR3 reads TGTGCCAGCAGCCGGGGGGGGCTGGGTGAGCAGTTCTTC.

This clonotype was detected many times. This chain joins TRBV12-3 or TRBV12-4 and TRBJ2-3; D may be TRBD2 (5 bases). The CDR3 contains 13 residues. The V end was cut by 6 bases, the J end by 4 bases, with 11 bases between. DNA of the CDR3: TGTGCCAGCAGCGCGGCGGGTCCAGATACGCAGTATTTT. It is translated as CASSAAGPDTQYF.

This clonotype was observed a few times. V and J are TRBV28 and TRBJ2-2, with TRBD1 matching 8 bases. CDR1 is MDHEN and CDR2 is SYDVKM in the germline V gene. The CDR3 consists of 13 residues. Losses at the gene ends were 11 bases for V and 6 bases for J; bases not matched to a gene: 8. CDR3 residues: CASDRERSGELFF. The CDR3 DNA is TGTGCCTCGGACAGGGAGCGGTCCGGGGAGCTGTTTTTT.

This clonotype was recorded at least ten times. This chain uses TRBV5-1 with TRBJ2-7; D remains unclear. Germline values: CDR1 SGHRS, CDR2 YFSETQ. This CDR3 has 12 amino acids. V shed 0 bases and J shed 5 bases, with 6 bases lying between them. CDR3 in amino acids: CASSLDRNEQYF. CDR3 in DNA: TGCGCCAGCAGCTTGGATCGGAACGAGCAGTACTTC.

On this clonotype itself: A read error may be the cause here, since a much bigger clone is one base away. This chain connects TRBV28 to TRBJ2-6, with 9 bases fitting TRBD1. This CDR3 region has 17 residues. V was pared by 5 bases and J by 1 base, with 6 bases of the junction left unmatched. The V gene's germline CDR1 is MDHEN and CDR2 SYDVKM. CDR3 DNA sequence: TGTGCCAGCAGTAGTGGACAGGGGATATCTGGGGCCAACGTCCTGACTTTC. It codes for CASSSGQGISGANVLTF.

Many counts were recorded for this clonotype. Here the CDR3 DNA reads TGTGCCAGCAGCATAGGGACAGATTCCTACGAGCAGTACTTC. Its protein product is CASSIGTDSYEQYF. The V call is TRBV7-9, the J call TRBJ2-7; 7 bases fit TRBD1. The CDR3 consists of 14 residues. Germline V gene lookup returns CDR1 SEHNR and CDR2 FQNEAQ (reference sequence). V trimming: 5 bases; J trimming: 1 base; junction bases outside the gene matches: 5.

The chain couples TRBV28 to TRBJ1-5, with no clear D. V was pared by 2 bases and J by 2 bases, with 7 bases between. Germline V lookup: CDR1 MDHEN, CDR2 SYDVKM. The CDR3 spans 14 residues. CDR3 region: CASSLRVGNQPQHF. The CDR3 DNA sequence: TGTGCCAGCAGTTTAAGGGTCGGCAATCAGCCCCAGCATTTT.

This clonotype was seen many times. This sequence joins TRBV5-1 and TRBJ2-5, with TRBD2 matching 8 bases. Germline CDR1 and CDR2: SGHRS and YFSETQ. V was clipped by 3 bases and J by 6 bases; unmatched bases: 4. The CDR3 length is 13 residues. The CDR3 is CASSSGLAKTQYF. In DNA, the CDR3 is TGCGCCAGCAGCTCAGGACTAGCAAAGACCCAGTACTTC.

The sample holds a few counts of this clonotype. The CDR3 coding sequence is TGTGCCAGCAGTGAGAGACAGGTGAACACTGAAGCTTTCTTT. The encoded protein is CASSERQVNTEAFF. The chain is built from TRBV6-5 and TRBJ1-1, with TRBD1 as a possible D gene (6 bases). Germline V gene sequence: CDR1 MNHEY, CDR2 SVGAGI. The CDR3 has 14 amino acids. With 5 bases removed from V and 0 bases from J, the gap between germline ends came to 10 bases.

This clonotype has just a few counts. The chain carries TRBV7-9 and TRBJ1-4; no definite D call. CDR1 is SEHNR and CDR2 is FQNEAQ in the germline V gene (reference sequence). Trimming took off 3 bases at V and 8 bases at J, with 19 bases between the two ends. The CDR3 sequence is 16 residues long. The CDR3 region is CASSFLQVGPNEKLFF. For the CDR3, the DNA is TGTGCCAGCAGCTTCCTTCAAGTAGGTCCGAACGAAAAACTGTTTTTT.

The rearrangement links TRBV6-5 to TRBJ2-3, with D tentatively TRBD2 (5 bases). The CDR3 has 17 residues. CDR1 MNHEY and CDR2 SVGAGI come from the germline V gene. Trimming took off 9 bases at V and 0 bases at J, with 22 bases between the two ends. CDR3 sequence (DNA): TGTGCCAGTCGATGGAAAGTCGGGGAATCTAGCACAGATACGCAGTATTTT. Translation gives CASRWKVGESSTDTQYF.